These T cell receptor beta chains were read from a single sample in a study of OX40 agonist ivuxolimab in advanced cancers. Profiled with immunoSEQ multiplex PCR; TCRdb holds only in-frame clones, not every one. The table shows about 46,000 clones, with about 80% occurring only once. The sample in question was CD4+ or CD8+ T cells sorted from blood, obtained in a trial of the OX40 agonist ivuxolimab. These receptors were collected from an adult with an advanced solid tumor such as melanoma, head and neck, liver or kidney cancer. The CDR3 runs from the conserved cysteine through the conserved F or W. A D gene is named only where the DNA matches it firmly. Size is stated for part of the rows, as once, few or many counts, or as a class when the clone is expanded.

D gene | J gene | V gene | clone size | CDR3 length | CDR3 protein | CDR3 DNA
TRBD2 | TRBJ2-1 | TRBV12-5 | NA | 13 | CASKTSGYNEQFF | TGTGCTAGTAAGACTAGCGGATACAATGAGCAGTTCTTC
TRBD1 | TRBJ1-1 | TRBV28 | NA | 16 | CASSYYRGGVNTEAFF | TGTGCCAGCAGTTATTACAGGGGAGGGGTGAACACTGAAGCTTTCTTT
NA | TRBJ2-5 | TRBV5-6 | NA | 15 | CASSLGPWAQETQYF | TGTGCCAGCAGCTTGGGCCCCTGGGCCCAAGAGACCCAGTACTTC
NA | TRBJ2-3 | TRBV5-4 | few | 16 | CASRLHRGAGTDTQYF | TGTGCCAGCCGGCTCCATAGGGGGGCAGGCACAGATACGCAGTATTTT
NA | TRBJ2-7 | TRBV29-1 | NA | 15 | CSYGGTETGGYEQYF | TGCAGCTATGGGGGGACAGAAACAGGCGGGTACGAGCAGTACTTC
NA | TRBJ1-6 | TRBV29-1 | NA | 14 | CSVSSGGGNSPLHF | TGCAGTGTCAGTTCCGGGGGAGGGAATTCACCCCTCCACTTT
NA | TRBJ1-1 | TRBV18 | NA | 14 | CASSPQIGRGATFF | TGTGCCAGCTCACCCCAGATAGGTAGGGGCGCGACTTTCTTT
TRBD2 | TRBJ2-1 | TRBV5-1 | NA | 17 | CASSPAYAGGTYNEQFF | TGCGCCAGCAGCCCGGCCTATGCCGGGGGGACCTACAATGAGCAGTTCTTC
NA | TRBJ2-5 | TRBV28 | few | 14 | CASIRAGRQETQYF | TGTGCCAGCATACGGGCTGGGCGGCAAGAGACCCAGTACTTC
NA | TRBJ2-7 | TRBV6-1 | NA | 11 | CASNPKDEQYF | TGTGCCAGCAACCCAAAGGACGAGCAGTACTTC
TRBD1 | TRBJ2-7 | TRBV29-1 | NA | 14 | CSVEGDSWPYEQYF | TGCAGCGTTGAAGGGGACAGTTGGCCCTACGAGCAGTACTTC
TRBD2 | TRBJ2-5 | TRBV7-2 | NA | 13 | CASSLSGGETQYF | TGTGCCAGCAGCTTAAGCGGGGGAGAGACCCAGTACTTC
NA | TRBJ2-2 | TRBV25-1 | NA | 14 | CASRQGPNTGELFF | TGTGCCAGCAGACAGGGTCCGAACACCGGGGAGCTGTTTTTT
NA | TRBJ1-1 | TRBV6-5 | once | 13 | CASSYSVGAEAFF | TGTGCCAGCAGTTACTCAGTGGGCGCTGAAGCTTTCTTT
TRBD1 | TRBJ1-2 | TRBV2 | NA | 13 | CASTLTGNGGYTF | TGTGCCAGTACCTTGACAGGGAACGGGGGCTACACCTTC
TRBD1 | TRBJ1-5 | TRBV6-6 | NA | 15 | CASSPHASGGEPQHF | TGTGCCAGCAGCCCTCACGCTTCAGGGGGAGAGCCCCAGCATTTT
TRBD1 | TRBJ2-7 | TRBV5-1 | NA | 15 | CASSPWTGGSYEQYF | TGCGCCAGCAGCCCCTGGACAGGGGGCTCCTACGAGCAGTACTTC
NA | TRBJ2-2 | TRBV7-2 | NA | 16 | CASSLVGTGRTGELFF | TGTGCCAGCAGCTTAGTAGGGACGGGGCGAACCGGGGAGCTGTTTTTT
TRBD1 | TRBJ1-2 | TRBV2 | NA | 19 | CASRGSRRDRGPLNYGYTF | TGTGCCAGCAGGGGATCTCGCCGGGACAGGGGACCTCTTAACTATGGCTACACCTTC
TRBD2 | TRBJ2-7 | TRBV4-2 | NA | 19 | CASSQESGLAGSFSYEQYF | TGTGCCAGCAGCCAAGAAAGCGGACTAGCGGGGTCCTTCTCCTACGAGCAGTACTTC
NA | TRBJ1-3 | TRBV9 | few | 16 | CASSVRDSPWGTSIYF | TGTGCCAGCAGCGTACGAGACAGCCCCTGGGGAACATCCATATATTTT
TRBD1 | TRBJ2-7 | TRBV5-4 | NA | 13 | CASSLDRVHEQYF | TGTGCCAGCAGCCTGGACAGGGTACACGAGCAGTACTTC
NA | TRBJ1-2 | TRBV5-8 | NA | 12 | CASSLVNYGYTF | TGTGCCAGCAGCTTGGTTAACTATGGCTACACCTTC
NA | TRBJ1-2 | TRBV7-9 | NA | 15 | CASSSSTEGNYGYTF | TGTGCCAGCAGCTCCTCGACAGAAGGAAACTATGGCTACACCTTC
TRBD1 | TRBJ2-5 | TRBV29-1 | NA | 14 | CSVSDRGLRETQYF | TGCAGCGTTTCGGACAGGGGGCTGAGAGAGACCCAGTACTTC
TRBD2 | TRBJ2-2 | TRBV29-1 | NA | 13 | CSTGLANTGELFF | TGCAGCACTGGACTAGCGAACACCGGGGAGCTGTTTTTT
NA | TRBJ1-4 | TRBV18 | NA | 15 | CASSPPERRNEKLFF | TGTGCCAGCTCACCACCAGAGAGACGAAATGAAAAACTGTTTTTT
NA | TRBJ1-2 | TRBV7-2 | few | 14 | CASHRTPGGGGYTF | TGTGCCAGCCACAGGACTCCCGGCGGGGGAGGCTACACCTTC
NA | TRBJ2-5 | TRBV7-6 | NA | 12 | CASSLVERTQYF | TGTGCCAGCAGCTTAGTCGAGCGGACCCAGTACTTC
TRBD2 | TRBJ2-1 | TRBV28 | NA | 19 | CASTGLRVAGGPRNNEQFF | TGTGCCAGCACCGGGCTTAGGGTAGCGGGAGGGCCAAGGAACAATGAGCAGTTCTTC
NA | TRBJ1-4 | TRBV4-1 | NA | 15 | CASSRTRATNEKLFF | TGCGCCAGCAGCCGTACACGGGCAACTAATGAAAAACTGTTTTTT
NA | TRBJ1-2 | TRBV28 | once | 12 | CASRGRHYGYTF | TGTGCCAGCAGGGGCCGGCACTATGGCTACACCTTC
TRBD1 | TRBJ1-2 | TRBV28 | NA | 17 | CASSPLTGGFVLYGYTF | TGTGCCAGCAGTCCCCTGACAGGGGGGTTCGTCCTCTATGGCTACACCTTC
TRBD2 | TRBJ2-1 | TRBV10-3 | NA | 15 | CAISESGLGVDEQFF | TGTGCCATCAGTGAGTCGGGACTAGGTGTCGATGAGCAGTTCTTC
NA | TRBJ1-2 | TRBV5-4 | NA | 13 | CASSSGWGYGYTF | TGTGCCAGCAGTTCGGGCTGGGGCTATGGCTACACCTTC
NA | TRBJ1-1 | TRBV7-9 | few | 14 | CASRFGGVNTEAFF | TGTGCCAGCAGATTCGGCGGAGTGAACACTGAAGCTTTCTTT
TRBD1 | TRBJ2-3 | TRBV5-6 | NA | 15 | CASSQTGFSTDTQYF | TGTGCCAGCAGCCAGACAGGGTTTAGCACAGATACGCAGTATTTT
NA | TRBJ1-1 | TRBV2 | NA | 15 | CASTGQDGRNTEAFF | TGTGCCAGCACAGGGCAGGACGGAAGGAACACTGAAGCTTTCTTT
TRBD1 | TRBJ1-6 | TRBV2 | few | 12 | CASRAGGSPLHF | TGTGCCAGCAGAGCAGGGGGCTCACCCCTCCACTTT
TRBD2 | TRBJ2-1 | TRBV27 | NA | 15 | CASSLLGLAPNEQFF | TGTGCCAGCAGTTTACTCGGACTAGCCCCAAATGAGCAGTTCTTC
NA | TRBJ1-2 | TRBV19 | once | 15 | CASSAPRGAGYGYTF | TGTGCCAGTAGTGCCCCCCGGGGGGCTGGCTATGGCTACACCTTC